These 14 T cell receptor beta chains came from one sample sequenced in a study of tissue T cells after allogeneic stem cell transplantation. The time point here: mouse harvest day 14 after allogeneic transplant. Each mouse received 10^7 T-cell-depleted marrow cells plus 10^6 splenic CD5+ T cells by tail vein. Sequencing was performed with immunoSEQ multiplex PCR; in TCRdb, only in-frame clones are kept and a portion is missing. The data contain more than 4,500 clones, about 41% of them singletons. Material: gut tissue. These receptor sequences come from a female BALB/c mouse given C57BL/6 T cells with graft-versus-host disease after an allogeneic hematopoietic cell transplant.

Remarks on this clone: Germline and genes: mouse. The read ends 1 residue shy of where the CDR3 ends; the end is completed using the germline J gene. The rearrangement joins TRBV26 to TRBJ2-5; TRBD1 aligns across 7 bases. CDR1 and CDR2 (germline): KGHPV, FQNQEV (reference sequence). Trimming cost V 6 bases and J 0 bases; bases outside gene matches: 3. CDR3 length: 14 residues. The chain's CDR3 is CASSPTGNQDTQYF. The DNA read from the CDR3 is TGTGCCAGCAGCCCGACAGGGAACCAAGACACCCAGTAC.

This clone rates as large (0.1 to 1%). Mouse names are used for the genes. Coverage ceases 1 residue before the CDR3 finishes, and the germline J gene fills in the end. V gene TRBV15 combines with J gene TRBJ1-1; D is ambiguous. Germline V gives CDR1 SGHND, CDR2 FRSKSL. CDR3 length: 13 residues. Trimming shortened V by 2 bases and J by 1 base, and 5 bases separated the two germline ends. Partial CDR3 DNA: TGTGCCAGCAGTTTAAACAAAAACACAGAAGTCTTC. Amino acids: CASSLNKNTEVF. The whole CDR3 region reads CASSLNKNTEVFF.

A remark on this clone: Mouse names are used for the genes. The read terminates 1 residue ahead of where the CDR3 ends, so the germline J gene completes it. This chain connects TRBV26 to TRBJ2-7; a possible D gene is TRBD1 (5 bases). Between the trimmed V and J ends, which lost 7 bases and 0 bases, there was a span of 10 bases. This CDR3 contains 13 residues. CDR1 is KGHPV, CDR2 FQNQEV, per germline (reference sequence). The sequenced part of the CDR3 DNA is TGTGCCAGCACCAGGGAGATCTCCTATGAACAGTAC. Protein sequence: CASTREISYEQY. The entire CDR3 is CASTREISYEQYF.

This clone was detected once. These gene names are mouse names. The read is 1 residue too short to cover the CDR3 end, so that end is filled in from the germline J gene. The chain has TRBV12-2 and TRBJ1-3; no clear D gene. The ends were cut back, 0 bases at V and 0 bases at J, with 5 bases in the middle. CDR1 SGHLS and CDR2 HYDKME come from the germline V gene. CDR3 size: 14 residues. CDR3: CASSLENSGNTLYF. The CDR3 DNA, read in part, is TGTGCCAGCTCTCTCGAGAATTCTGGAAATACGCTCTAT.

This clone was observed a few times. All gene names here are mouse names. The read is 1 residue too short to cover the CDR3 end, so that end is filled in from the germline J gene. The V call is TRBV12-2, the J call TRBJ1-4, with TRBD1 matching 12 bases. J gave up 7 bases and V 4 bases, and 6 bases lay outside the gene matches. Germline V CDR1 and CDR2: SGHLS, HYDKME. The CDR3 is 15 residues long. The sequenced CDR3 bases are TGTGCCAGCTCCCGTGGGGACAGGGGGCCCGAAAGATTATTT. Encoded protein: CASSRGDRGPERLF. The full CDR3 protein reads CASSRGDRGPERLFF. Full variable domain (outside the CDR3, taken from reference TRBV12-2 and TRBJ1-4): NSGVVQSPRYIIKGKGERSILKCIPISGHLSVAWYQQTQGQELKFFIQHYDKMERDKGNLPSRFSVQQFDDYHSEMNMSALELEDSAVYFCASSRGDRGPERLFFGHGTKLSVL.

This clone qualifies as large (0.1 to 1%). Gene names are mouse gene names. The missing CDR3 end, 1 residue past where the read stops, is filled in from the germline J gene. The gene calls are TRBV16 and TRBJ2-7; D gene uncertain. Trimming cost V 2 bases and J 4 bases, with 6 bases left between them. The germline CDR1 and CDR2 sequences are SGHSA and FRNQAP. This CDR3 spans 12 amino acids. The covered CDR3 bases are TGTGCAAGCAGCTTACAGTCTTATGAACAGTAC. This translates into CASSLQSYEQY. The entire CDR3 protein is CASSLQSYEQYF.

This clone counts as medium-sized (0.01 to 0.1%). Here the gene names and germline are mouse. The read gets to within 1 residue of the CDR3 end, and the germline J gene fills in the rest. The chain employs TRBV1 and TRBJ1-1; 7 bases agree with TRBD1. This CDR3 contains 14 residues. V shed 7 bases, J shed 1 base, and the junction held 6 bases outside the gene matches. In germline, CDR1 is NSQYPW, CDR2 LRSPGD (reference sequence). The CDR3 here is CTCMSRDRNTEVFF. The covered CDR3 bases are TGCACCTGCATGTCCCGGGACAGGAACACAGAAGTCTTC. The full variable domain, its missing parts supplied by reference TRBV1 and TRBJ1-1, is VTLLEQNPRWRLVPRGQAVNLRCILKNSQYPWMSWYQQDLQKQLQWLFTLRSPGDKEVKSLPGADYLATRVTDTELRLQVANMSQGRTLYCTCMSRDRNTEVFFGKGTRLTVV.

This clone is categorized as medium-sized (0.01 to 0.1%). The gene symbols are mouse symbols. The read terminates 1 residue before the CDR3 end, so the remaining end is supplied by the germline J gene. The J gene is TRBJ1-3, the V gene TRBV13-2; TRBD1 matches at 8 bases. Unmatched junction bases numbered 2, after V lost 3 bases and J lost 0 bases. The CDR3 length is 15 residues. Germline CDR1 reads NNHNN; CDR2 reads SYGAGS (reference sequence). The CDR3 bases that were read are TGTGCCAGCGGTGGGACAGGGCTTTCTGGAAATACGCTCTAT. It codes for CASGGTGLSGNTLY. The full CDR3 reads CASGGTGLSGNTLYF.

This clone is medium-sized (0.01 to 0.1%). Gene names follow the mouse nomenclature. The read comes to an end 1 residue before the CDR3 does, leaving the germline J gene to fill in the end. This rearrangement joins TRBV13-3 to TRBJ2-1; D is undetermined. This CDR3 spans 13 amino acids. The V and J ends lost 2 bases and 1 base respectively, with 4 bases between them. Germline CDR1 and CDR2: NNHDY and SYVADS. This chain's CDR3 is CASSDKNYAEQFF. CDR3 bases read: TGTGCCAGCAGTGACAAAAACTATGCTGAGCAGTTC.

In the case of this clone: The gene names here belong to mouse. CDR3 bases read: TGTGCAAGCAGCTTCGACAGCAACTCCGACTACACC. Translated, it gives CASSFDSNSDYT. The entire CDR3 reads CASSFDSNSDYTF. The V call is TRBV16, the J call TRBJ1-2; possibly TRBD1 for D (5 bases). The sequence runs out 1 residue before the end of the CDR3; the remainder is reconstructed from the germline J gene. V shed 3 bases and J shed 2 bases, with 7 bases lying between them. The CDR3 contains 13 residues. The germline CDR1 and CDR2 sequences are SGHSA and FRNQAP.

Points on this clone: Each gene name is a mouse one. The chain's CDR3 is CASSLSRGAGNTEVFF. The DNA read from the CDR3 is TGTGCCAGCAGTCTGTCAAGGGGCGCGGGGAACACAGAAGTCTTC. The chain joins TRBV26 to TRBJ1-1; TRBD1 is a possible D gene (5 bases). The read ends 1 residue before the CDR3 terminus; that terminus is restored from the germline J gene. Germline V gene sequence: CDR1 KGHPV, CDR2 FQNQEV (reference sequence). The CDR3 sequence is 16 residues long. V lost 0 bases and J lost 1, with 12 bases in between.

This clone has a single count. Gene names refer to mouse genes. The CDR3 end falls 1 residue outside the read, so it is completed with the germline J gene. This chain uses TRBV12-2 with TRBJ2-5, with TRBD2 matching over 8 bases. J lost 0 bases, V lost 4 bases, and 5 bases had no gene match. Germline CDR1 SGHLS, CDR2 HYDKME. The CDR3 is 15 residues long. The CDR3 spells CASSATGVNQDTQYF. The sequenced CDR3 bases are TGTGCCAGCTCCGCGACTGGGGTTAACCAAGACACCCAGTAC.

About this clone itself: Genes here carry mouse names. The CDR3 end falls 1 residue outside the read, so it is completed with the germline J gene. The genes are TRBV15 and TRBJ2-7, with 9 bases matching TRBD2. This CDR3 is built from 16 residues. CDR1 SGHND and CDR2 FRSKSL come from the germline V gene. After removal of 3 bases from V and 2 bases from J, the junction contained 8 bases not matched to a gene. CDR3 DNA (partial): TGTGCCAGCAGTTTCGGCTGGGGGGGGCGCCCCTATGAACAGTAC. This translates into CASSFGWGGRPYEQY. In full, the CDR3 reads CASSFGWGGRPYEQYF.

A remark on this clone: The junction differs from germline at one of its ends, possibly a read error. Gene names follow the mouse nomenclature. The CDR3 bases that were read are TGCGTCAGCAGGTGGACCCTTTCCAACGAAAGATTATTT. Translation: CVSRWTLSNERLF. The CDR3, in full, reads CVSRWTLSNERLFF. This chain uses TRBV26 with TRBJ1-4, with D uncertain. The sequenced fragment ends 1 residue before the CDR3 boundary, so the rest is inferred from the germline J gene. Germline CDR1 reads KGHPV; CDR2 reads FQNQEV (reference sequence). There are 14 residues in the CDR3.